These 19 T cell receptor beta chains originate from one sample sequenced in a study of PD-1 blockade in classical Hodgkin lymphoma. Time point: newly diagnosed, previously untreated cHL patient sample. The table came from immunoSEQ multiplex PCR; TCRdb's copy has only in-frame clones and leaves some out. The sample lists roughly 70,000 clones, roughly 93% occurring once. Sequencing was done on a sample of peripheral blood mononuclear cells (PBMCs). The origin of the receptors is a human donor with classical Hodgkin lymphoma.

The CDR3: CASSSGISETQYF. In nucleotides, the CDR3 is TGTGCCAGCTCATCCGGGATTTCAGAGACCCAGTACTTC. V usage is TRBV18 and J usage is TRBJ2-5, with D possibly being TRBD2 (5 bases). V lost 5 bases and J 4 bases, leaving 11 bases between the germline ends. Germline CDR1 KGHSH, CDR2 LQKENI. The CDR3 length is 13 residues.

V usage is TRBV2 and J usage is TRBJ1-1; 7 bases line up with TRBD1. V lost 11 bases, J lost 1 base, and 13 bases stayed unmatched. CDR1 is SNHLY and CDR2 is FYNNEI in the germline V gene. CDR3 length equals 15 residues. The CDR3 region has the DNA TGTGCCGGTATAACAGGGGAAACTGAGAACACTGAAGCTTTCTTT. Encoded protein: CAGITGETENTEAFF. Using reference TRBV2 and TRBJ1-1 for the parts outside the CDR3, the full variable domain is EPEVTQTPSHQVTQMGQEVILRCVPISNHLYFYWYRQILGQKVEFLVSFYNNEISEKSEIFDDQFSVERPDGSNFTLKIRSTKLEDSAMYFCAGITGETENTEAFFGQGTRLTVV.

The gene calls are TRBV9 and TRBJ1-5; unclear D gene. CDR3 length equals 14 residues. CDR1 SGDLS and CDR2 YYNGEE come from the germline V gene. Trimming pared 0 bases from V and 2 bases from J, leaving 6 bases between. The CDR3 nucleotides read TGTGCCAGCAGCGTAGAAGGAGGCAATCAGCCCCAGCATTTT. Amino acid sequence: CASSVEGGNQPQHF.

The chain combines TRBV5-5 with TRBJ2-7, with D uncertain. Germline V gives CDR1 SGHKS, CDR2 YYEKEE (reference sequence). This CDR3 contains 12 residues. V lost 0 bases, J lost 5 bases, and 6 bases lay in between. The CDR3 here is CASSLAGNEQYF. The CDR3 DNA reads as TGTGCCAGCAGCTTGGCTGGTAACGAGCAGTACTTC.

CDR3 nucleotide sequence: TGCGCCAGCAGCTTGGCTTCAGGGGACTATGGCTACACCTTC. This sequence encodes CASSLASGDYGYTF. This rearrangement joins TRBV5-1 to TRBJ1-2, with D possibly being TRBD1 (6 bases). Trimming shortened V by 0 bases and J by 3 bases, and 9 bases separated the two germline ends. The V gene's germline CDR1 is SGHRS and CDR2 YFSETQ. The CDR3 spans 14 residues.

The chain couples TRBV13 to TRBJ2-3; 11 bases are shared with TRBD2. V lost 5 bases and J lost 1; bases outside the gene matches: 5. The CDR3 is 16 residues long. Per the germline V gene, CDR1 is PRHDT and CDR2 is FYEKMQ (reference sequence). The CDR3 coding sequence is TGTGCCAGCAGCCCTCTACTAGCGGGGGGCACAGATACGCAGTATTTT. Protein product: CASSPLLAGGTDTQYF.

This chain connects TRBV25-1 to TRBJ1-1; 9 nucleotides match TRBD1. Germline V CDR1 and CDR2: MGHDK, SYGVNS. V shed 8 bases and J 4 bases; nucleotides not matched to a gene: 5. The CDR3 is made up of 13 amino acids. CDR3 in amino acids: CASVGTGSTEAFF. The CDR3 nucleotides are TGTGCCAGCGTCGGGACAGGGAGCACTGAAGCTTTCTTT.

The J gene is TRBJ2-1, the V gene TRBV5-6; D perhaps matches TRBD2 (5 bases). The V gene's germline CDR1 is SGHDT and CDR2 YYEEEE. V was shortened by 2 bases and J by 7 bases, with 7 bases between the two germline ends. CDR3 length: 12 residues. The chain's CDR3 is CASSFRRNEQFF. As DNA, the CDR3 is TGTGCCAGCAGCTTCAGGAGGAATGAGCAGTTCTTC.

V usage is TRBV7-2 and J usage is TRBJ2-1; 8 positions agree with TRBD1. J was trimmed by 2 bases and V by 8 bases; bases with no gene match: 5. Germline assignment: CDR1 SGHTA and CDR2 FQGNSA. This CDR3 region has 14 residues. The CDR3 sequence is CASQRQGTYNEQFF. CDR3 coding DNA: TGTGCCAGCCAGAGACAGGGGACCTACAATGAGCAGTTCTTC. The whole variable domain, filled in from reference TRBV7-2 and TRBJ2-1, reads GAGVSQSPSNKVTEKGKDVELRCDPISGHTALYWYRQSLGQGLEFLIYFQGNSAPDKSGLPSDRFSAERTGGSVSTLTIQRTQQEDSAVYLCASQRQGTYNEQFFGPGTRLTVL.

This chain joins TRBV15 and TRBJ1-3; the D gene is possibly TRBD1 (5 bases). V was trimmed by 5 bases and J by 0 bases, leaving 14 bases between them. This CDR3 comprises 16 residues. Germline CDR1 is LNHNV and CDR2 is YYDKDF (reference sequence). CDR3 DNA sequence: TGTGCCACCAGCGGCGGGACGCCTGACTCTGGAAACACCATATATTTT. This translates into CATSGGTPDSGNTIYF.

The chain joins TRBV6-1 to TRBJ2-7, with 11 bases identical to TRBD1. The CDR3 extends over 15 amino acids. Germline V lookup: CDR1 MNHNS, CDR2 SASEGT. V shed 4 bases and J 5 bases; nucleotides not matched to a gene: 7. The CDR3 is CASSGGTGGIDEQYF. The CDR3 DNA is TGTGCCAGCAGTGGGGGGACAGGGGGAATCGACGAGCAGTACTTC.

This clone was observed a handful of times. This rearrangement joins TRBV5-8 to TRBJ1-6; D is unresolved. There are 15 residues in the CDR3. In germline, CDR1 is SGHTS, CDR2 YDEGEE. Trimming stripped 0 bases from V and 7 bases from J, with 11 bases between. The CDR3 DNA reads TGTGCCAGCAGCTTGGGCGGAGGATTGAATTCACCCCTCCACTTT. Protein product: CASSLGGGLNSPLHF.

The chain joins TRBV2 to TRBJ1-5, with D perhaps matching TRBD1 (6 bases). The CDR3 consists of 16 residues. Trimming shortened V by 6 bases and J by 0 bases, and 15 bases separated the two germline ends. The germline CDR1 and CDR2 sequences are SNHLY and FYNNEI. The chain's CDR3 is CASSLTGYSSNQPQHF. The CDR3 DNA reads as TGTGCCAGCAGCCTGACAGGTTACTCTAGCAATCAGCCCCAGCATTTT.

The chain combines TRBV2 with TRBJ2-6; D uncertain. Trimming cost V 2 bases and J 0 bases, with 5 bases left between them. The V gene's germline CDR1 is SNHLY and CDR2 FYNNEI. The CDR3 is made up of 15 amino acids. The CDR3 nucleotides are TGTGCCAGCAGTGAATGGGTCTCTGGGGCCAACGTCCTGACTTTC. Translated: CASSEWVSGANVLTF.

The rearrangement uses TRBV10-3 and TRBJ2-1; 7 bases line up with TRBD1. The junction had 3 bases not matched to a gene; V was cut back by 10 bases and J by 3 bases. Germline V gene sequence: CDR1 ENHRY, CDR2 SYGVKD. The CDR3 length is 12 residues. The chain's CDR3 is CATRGNYNEQFF. DNA for the CDR3: TGTGCCACCAGGGGGAACTACAATGAGCAGTTCTTC.

The chain couples TRBV7-9 to TRBJ1-1; a weak D match, TRBD1 (5 bases). The CDR3 has 13 residues. Trimming removed 2 bases at V and 11 bases at J, with 15 bases between. CDR1 is SEHNR and CDR2 is FQNEAQ in the germline V gene (reference sequence). CDR3 in amino acids: CASSLSFRDFAFF. The CDR3 bases are TGTGCCAGCAGCTTATCTTTCCGGGACTTCGCTTTCTTT.

The CDR3 spells CASSAGMGQPQHF. The CDR3 DNA sequence: TGCGCCAGCAGTGCAGGTATGGGGCAGCCCCAGCATTTT. V usage is TRBV10-2 and J usage is TRBJ1-5, with D unclear. The germline CDR1 and CDR2 sequences are WSHSY and SAAADI. This CDR3 spans 13 amino acids. Trimming left V 4 bases short and J 7 bases short, with 11 bases between.

The DNA of the CDR3 is TGTGCCAGCAGTTTATTGCTGGATCAGCCCCAGCATTTT. This gives the protein CASSLLLDQPQHF. The chain uses TRBV28 and TRBJ1-5; D remains unclear. CDR1 and CDR2 (germline): MDHEN, SYDVKM. There are 13 residues in the CDR3. V was clipped by 1 base and J by 5 bases, with 6 bases between them.

The genes are TRBV6-5 and TRBJ1-2, with 7 bases aligning to TRBD1. Looked up from germline, CDR1 is MNHEY and CDR2 is SVGAGI. J was trimmed by 4 bases and V by 2 bases; bases with no gene match: 10. The CDR3 covers 16 residues. The CDR3 nucleotides read TGTGCCAGCAGTTACGTTGTTCCAGGGGGAGGCTATGGCTACACCTTC. This codes for CASSYVVPGGGYGYTF.